One sample yielded the 6 T cell receptor beta chains listed below, sequenced in a study of radiotherapy plus CTLA-4 blockade in lung cancer. Libraries were prepared by immunoSEQ multiplex PCR; TCRdb keeps only in-frame clonotypes and omits some of them. The sample holds 30,000 to 40,000 clones, over 70% seen once. The sequenced sample was peripheral blood, obtained from a patient treated with radiotherapy plus ipilimumab. The receptors were sampled from a human donor with non-small cell lung cancer that progressed on radiotherapy plus ipilimumab.

The table lists this clone with a few counts. This sequence joins TRBV5-6 and TRBJ2-7; no reliable D call. In germline, CDR1 is SGHDT, CDR2 YYEEEE. This CDR3 is built from 15 residues. The V end was cut by 4 bases, the J end by 2 bases, with 16 bases between. The CDR3 nucleotides are TGTGCCAGCAGCAAATGGCCCCAGATAACCTACGAGCAGTACTTC. This sequence encodes CASSKWPQITYEQYF.

V gene TRBV2 combines with J gene TRBJ1-2, with D unresolved. V was clipped by 2 bases and J by 4 bases, with 11 bases between them. CDR3 length: 14 residues. Germline V gene data show CDR1 as SNHLY and CDR2 as FYNNEI. The CDR3, as DNA: TGTGCCAGCAGTGAATTCGCCGTCAGCTATGGCTACACCTTC. This codes for CASSEFAVSYGYTF. The whole variable domain, remainder taken from reference TRBV2 and TRBJ1-2, is EPEVTQTPSHQVTQMGQEVILRCVPISNHLYFYWYRQILGQKVEFLVSFYNNEISEKSEIFDDQFSVERPDGSNFTLKIRSTKLEDSAMYFCASSEFAVSYGYTFGSGTRLTVV.

This chain joins TRBV19 and TRBJ2-3; 7 nucleotides align to TRBD2. There are 15 residues in the CDR3. V lost 5 bases and J lost 6; bases outside the gene matches: 11. CDR1 and CDR2 from the germline V gene are LNHDA and SQIVND (reference sequence). In DNA form, the CDR3 reads TGTGCCAGTAGTGACGTGGGAGGGCCTGGGGATACGCAGTATTTT. Its protein is CASSDVGGPGDTQYF.

CDR3 loop: CAQVTTCFFEQYF. Here the CDR3 DNA reads TGTGCACAGGTAACTACTTGCTTTTTCGAGCAGTACTTC. The chain recombines TRBV27 with TRBJ2-7; a possible D gene is TRBD1 (5 bases). Germline assignment: CDR1 MNHEY and CDR2 SMNVEV (reference sequence). This CDR3 spans 13 amino acids.

The chain joins TRBV27 to TRBJ1-2; 9 bases line up with TRBD1. V shed 2 bases, J shed 8 bases, and the junction held 6 bases outside the gene matches. Germline loops: CDR1 MNHEY, CDR2 SMNVEV (reference sequence). The CDR3 has 14 residues. The CDR3 sequence is CASSLRGQGNGYTF. CDR3 DNA sequence: TGTGCCAGCAGTTTAAGGGGACAGGGCAACGGCTACACCTTC.

Worth noting for this clone: Mismatch with germline at one junction end may stem from a read error. The chain has TRBV28 and TRBJ1-1, with D uncertain. Germline loops: CDR1 MDHEN, CDR2 SYDVKM. The CDR3 totals 14 residues. The DNA for the CDR3 is TGTGCCAGCAGTTCCCTCCTCGAGCACACAGAAGCTTTCTTT. Its translation is CASSSLLEHTEAFF.